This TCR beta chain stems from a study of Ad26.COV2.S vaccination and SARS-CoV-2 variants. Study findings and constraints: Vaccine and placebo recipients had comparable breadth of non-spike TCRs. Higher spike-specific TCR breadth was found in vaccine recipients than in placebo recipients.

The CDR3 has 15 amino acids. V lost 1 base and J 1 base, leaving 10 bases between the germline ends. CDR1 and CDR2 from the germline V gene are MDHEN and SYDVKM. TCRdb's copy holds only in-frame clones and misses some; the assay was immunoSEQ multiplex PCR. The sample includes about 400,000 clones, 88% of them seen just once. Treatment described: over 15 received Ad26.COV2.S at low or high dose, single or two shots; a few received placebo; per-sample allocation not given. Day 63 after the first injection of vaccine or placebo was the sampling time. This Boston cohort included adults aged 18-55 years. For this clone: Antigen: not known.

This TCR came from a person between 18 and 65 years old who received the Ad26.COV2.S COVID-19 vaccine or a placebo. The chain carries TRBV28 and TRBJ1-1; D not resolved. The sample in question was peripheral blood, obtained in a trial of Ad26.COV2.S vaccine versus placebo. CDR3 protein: CASSLLVDRNTEAFF. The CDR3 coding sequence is TGTGCCAGCAGTTTATTGGTCGATAGGAACACTGAAGCTTTCTTT.